This T cell receptor (beta chain) was identified during a study of technical replicates of blood from a handful of donors. TCRdb's table, derived via immunoSEQ multiplex PCR, lists solely in-frame clones and lacks some. Among some 87,000 clones listed, 95% to 98% were seen once. The CDR3 has 15 amino acids. V dropped 0 bases and J dropped 4; count of bases not matched to a gene: 5. Germline V lookup: CDR1 LGHNA, CDR2 YSLEER. Sequenced material: T cells isolated from PBMCs. The chain uses TRBV4-3 and TRBJ2-5, with 7 bases matching TRBD2. This receptor was obtained from a human donor in good health. For the CDR3, the DNA is TGCGCCAGCAGCCAAGAGCGAACGGGAGGAGAGACCCAGTACTTC. This gives the protein CASSQERTGGETQYF.